These T cell receptor beta chains were read from a single sample in a study of blood T cells in healthy people across ages. Via MiXCR, TCRdb re-called the 5' RACE reads, giving one row per CDR3 protein. The sample contains roughly 1.6 million distinct CDR3 sequences, approximately 32% of which appear only once. Input material: blood. The receptors were sampled from a woman aged 25 to 39 in good health. Both conserved end residues are part of each CDR3. The D gene is left open where the match is weak. The size of a clone is reported for some rows only, either as once, few or many, or as a class for expanded clones.

d_call: TRBD2; j_call: TRBJ2-3; clone_size: few; v_call: TRBV6-6; cdr3_aa: CASSLTTSGVMDTRYF; cdr3_nt: TGTGCCAGCAGCCTAACGACTAGCGGGGTCATGGATACGCGGTATTTT
d_call: -; j_call: TRBJ1-2; clone_size: -; v_call: TRBV6-5; cdr3_aa: CASSSRGGGYGYTF; cdr3_nt: TGTGCCAGCAGTTCCCGCGGGGGCGGCTATGGCTACACCTTC
d_call: TRBD2; j_call: TRBJ2-3; clone_size: few; v_call: TRBV20-1; cdr3_aa: CSTIAGVTDTQYF; cdr3_nt: TGCAGTACGATAGCGGGAGTAACAGATACGCAGTATTTT
d_call: -; j_call: TRBJ2-7; clone_size: once; v_call: TRBV2; cdr3_aa: CASNFKGDEQYF; cdr3_nt: TGTGCCAGCAACTTTAAGGGGGACGAGCAGTACTTC
d_call: TRBD2; j_call: TRBJ2-7; clone_size: many; v_call: TRBV2; cdr3_aa: CASLNPSGRPYEQYF; cdr3_nt: TGTGCCAGCCTTAACCCTAGCGGGAGGCCCTACGAGCAGTACTTC
d_call: -; j_call: TRBJ1-1; clone_size: few; v_call: TRBV20-1; cdr3_aa: CSASPGVAFF; cdr3_nt: TGCAGTGCTAGTCCTGGAGTAGCTTTCTTT
d_call: -; j_call: TRBJ2-7; clone_size: few; v_call: TRBV4-2; cdr3_aa: CASSHLTGTLNYEQYF; cdr3_nt: TGTGCCAGCAGCCACCTAACCGGGACGCTTAACTACGAGCAGTACTTC
d_call: TRBD1; j_call: TRBJ2-7; clone_size: -; v_call: TRBV18; cdr3_aa: CASSPATGEGEQYF; cdr3_nt: TGTGCCAGCTCACCAGCGACAGGGGAAGGCGAGCAGTACTTC
d_call: TRBD2; j_call: TRBJ2-1; clone_size: -; v_call: TRBV20-1; cdr3_aa: CSAISGDFYNEQFF; cdr3_nt: TGCAGTGCTATTAGCGGGGACTTCTACAATGAGCAGTTCTTC
d_call: -; j_call: TRBJ1-4; clone_size: -; v_call: TRBV6-5; cdr3_aa: CASSYSKSALLGTNEKLFF; cdr3_nt: TGTGCCAGCAGTTACTCGAAATCGGCGTTACTAGGGACTAATGAAAAACTGTTTTTT
d_call: TRBD1; j_call: TRBJ1-2; clone_size: -; v_call: TRBV3-1; cdr3_aa: CASSTLGQVYGYTF; cdr3_nt: TGTGCCAGCAGCACACTCGGACAGGTCTATGGCTACACCTTC
d_call: -; j_call: TRBJ2-5; clone_size: -; v_call: TRBV21-1; cdr3_aa: CASSKLHGTGDSRTQYF; cdr3_nt: TGTGCCAGCAGCAAACTTCATGGGACAGGCGACAGTCGGACCCAGTACTTC
d_call: -; j_call: TRBJ1-1; clone_size: few; v_call: TRBV29-1; cdr3_aa: CSVGDTYTEAFF; cdr3_nt: TGCAGCGTGGGGGACACTTACACTGAAGCTTTCTTT
d_call: -; j_call: TRBJ1-1; clone_size: -; v_call: TRBV3-1; cdr3_aa: CASSQDERRNTEAFF; cdr3_nt: TGTGCCAGCAGCCAAGATGAACGGAGAAACACTGAAGCTTTCTTT
d_call: -; j_call: TRBJ2-1; clone_size: many; v_call: TRBV29-1; cdr3_aa: CSVGAGASYNEQFF; cdr3_nt: TGCAGCGTTGGAGCAGGGGCATCCTACAATGAGCAGTTCTTC
d_call: -; j_call: TRBJ1-2; clone_size: few; v_call: TRBV6-6; cdr3_aa: CASSYKEVGYTF; cdr3_nt: TGTGCCAGCAGTTACAAGGAGGTCGGCTACACCTTC
d_call: TRBD1; j_call: TRBJ1-6; clone_size: -; v_call: TRBV27; cdr3_aa: CASSTQGALRNSPLHF; cdr3_nt: TGTGCCAGCAGTACCCAGGGGGCTTTGAGGAATTCACCCCTCCACTTT
d_call: TRBD1; j_call: TRBJ2-7; clone_size: -; v_call: TRBV28; cdr3_aa: CASGAVDRGSFEQYF; cdr3_nt: TGTGCCAGCGGGGCCGTGGACAGGGGATCCTTCGAGCAGTACTTC
d_call: TRBD2; j_call: TRBJ2-3; clone_size: -; v_call: TRBV10-3; cdr3_aa: CAISEWVAGSSTDTQYF; cdr3_nt: TGTGCCATCAGTGAGTGGGTAGCGGGTTCTAGCACAGATACGCAGTATTTT
d_call: -; j_call: TRBJ2-3; clone_size: -; v_call: TRBV7-3; cdr3_aa: CASSLEVGISTDTQYF; cdr3_nt: TGTGCCAGCAGCTTAGAGGTCGGGATTAGCACAGATACGCAGTATTTT
d_call: TRBD1; j_call: TRBJ2-3; clone_size: -; v_call: TRBV6-5; cdr3_aa: CASSSETGKSLSTDTQYF; cdr3_nt: TGTGCCAGCAGTTCTGAGACAGGGAAATCGTTAAGCACAGATACGCAGTATTTT
d_call: TRBD1; j_call: TRBJ1-1; clone_size: -; v_call: TRBV9; cdr3_aa: CASSMGQGASMNTEAFF; cdr3_nt: TGTGCCAGCAGCATGGGACAGGGGGCATCCATGAACACTGAAGCTTTCTTT
d_call: -; j_call: TRBJ2-7; clone_size: -; v_call: TRBV13; cdr3_aa: CASSSPRVPYEQYF; cdr3_nt: TGTGCCAGCAGCTCGCCTCGGGTACCCTACGAGCAGTACTTC
d_call: TRBD2; j_call: TRBJ2-2; clone_size: once; v_call: TRBV9; cdr3_aa: CASSVFSSGGDGELFF; cdr3_nt: TGTGCCAGCAGCGTTTTTAGTTCGGGGGGAGACGGGGAGCTGTTTTTT
d_call: -; j_call: TRBJ2-1; clone_size: -; v_call: TRBV2; cdr3_aa: CASRSGPQVYEQFF; cdr3_nt: TGTGCCAGCAGGTCGGGACCCCAGGTGTATGAGCAGTTCTTC
d_call: -; j_call: TRBJ1-1; clone_size: -; v_call: TRBV7-2; cdr3_aa: CASSLVGGEGTEAFF; cdr3_nt: TGTGCCAGCAGCTTAGTGGGGGGTGAGGGCACTGAAGCTTTCTTT
d_call: TRBD1; j_call: TRBJ1-5; clone_size: few; v_call: TRBV27; cdr3_aa: CASRGQGGLRNQPQHF; cdr3_nt: TGTGCCAGCAGGGGACAGGGCGGTCTCAGAAATCAGCCCCAGCATTTT
d_call: -; j_call: TRBJ1-6; clone_size: -; v_call: TRBV14; cdr3_aa: CASSQGPVSPLHF; cdr3_nt: TGTGCCAGCAGCCAAGGGCCGGTTTCACCCCTCCACTTT
d_call: -; j_call: TRBJ1-2; clone_size: once; v_call: TRBV2; cdr3_aa: CASSDRDTHYGYTF; cdr3_nt: TGTGCCAGCAGCGACCGGGACACACACTATGGCTACACCTTC
d_call: -; j_call: TRBJ1-1; clone_size: -; v_call: TRBV27; cdr3_aa: CASSLRGPLNTEAFF; cdr3_nt: TGTGCCAGCAGTTTACGGGGACCGCTGAACACTGAAGCTTTCTTT
d_call: TRBD2; j_call: TRBJ2-3; clone_size: -; v_call: TRBV2; cdr3_aa: CASSTGTSGIRGTDTQYF; cdr3_nt: TGTGCCAGCAGTACCGGGACTAGCGGAATCAGGGGCACAGATACGCAGTATTTT
d_call: -; j_call: TRBJ2-7; clone_size: -; v_call: TRBV29-1; cdr3_aa: CSVSRGQSYEQYF; cdr3_nt: TGCAGCGTTTCTAGGGGCCAAAGCTACGAGCAGTACTTC
d_call: -; j_call: TRBJ2-1; clone_size: few; v_call: TRBV11-1; cdr3_aa: CAGSQVNEQFF; cdr3_nt: TGTGCCGGCAGCCAAGTTAATGAGCAGTTCTTC
d_call: TRBD2; j_call: TRBJ2-3; clone_size: -; v_call: TRBV20-1; cdr3_aa: CSAIVAGGHTDTQYF; cdr3_nt: TGCAGTGCTATTGTAGCGGGGGGGCACACAGATACGCAGTATTTT
d_call: TRBD2; j_call: TRBJ2-1; clone_size: -; v_call: TRBV12-3/TRBV12-4; cdr3_aa: CASSRLANSCNEQFF; cdr3_nt: TGTGCCAGCAGCCGACTAGCGAACTCCTGCAATGAGCAGTTCTTC
d_call: -; j_call: TRBJ2-3; clone_size: few; v_call: TRBV7-8; cdr3_aa: CASSLTGAGQYF; cdr3_nt: TGTGCCAGCAGCTTAACCGGCGCAGGGCAGTATTTT
d_call: TRBD2; j_call: TRBJ2-7; clone_size: -; v_call: TRBV29-1; cdr3_aa: CSVVRLSRSGTPEQYF; cdr3_nt: TGCAGCGTTGTAAGATTAAGCCGTAGCGGGACGCCCGAGCAGTACTTC
d_call: TRBD2; j_call: TRBJ2-1; clone_size: few; v_call: TRBV7-9; cdr3_aa: CASSLIAGERHEQFF; cdr3_nt: TGTGCCAGCAGCTTAATAGCGGGGGAGCGTCATGAGCAGTTCTTC
d_call: TRBD2; j_call: TRBJ2-3; clone_size: many; v_call: TRBV29-1; cdr3_aa: CSAGGLGTDTQYF; cdr3_nt: TGCAGCGCGGGAGGGCTAGGCACAGATACGCAGTATTTT
d_call: -; j_call: TRBJ1-5; clone_size: few; v_call: TRBV7-2; cdr3_aa: CASSYQPATGNQPQHF; cdr3_nt: TGTGCCAGCAGTTACCAACCGGCGACGGGCAATCAGCCCCAGCATTTT
d_call: -; j_call: TRBJ2-7; clone_size: -; v_call: TRBV20-1; cdr3_aa: CSARGPAGIGYEQYF; cdr3_nt: TGCAGTGCTAGAGGCCCCGCGGGTATTGGTTACGAGCAGTACTTC
d_call: -; j_call: TRBJ2-7; clone_size: -; v_call: TRBV7-2; cdr3_aa: CASSLVAGRANEQYF; cdr3_nt: TGTGCCAGCAGCCTCGTAGCAGGCAGGGCCAACGAGCAGTACTTC
d_call: -; j_call: TRBJ2-7; clone_size: many; v_call: TRBV4-1; cdr3_aa: CASSLSRTGSYEQYF; cdr3_nt: TGCGCCAGCAGCCTCTCCCGGACTGGGTCCTACGAGCAGTACTTC
d_call: -; j_call: TRBJ2-7; clone_size: -; v_call: TRBV28; cdr3_aa: CASSLLVEQYF; cdr3_nt: TGTGCCAGCAGTCTGTTAGTCGAGCAGTACTTC
d_call: -; j_call: TRBJ2-7; clone_size: many; v_call: TRBV6-5; cdr3_aa: CASSYGKEYEQYF; cdr3_nt: TGTGCCAGCAGTTACGGGAAAGAGTACGAGCAGTACTTC